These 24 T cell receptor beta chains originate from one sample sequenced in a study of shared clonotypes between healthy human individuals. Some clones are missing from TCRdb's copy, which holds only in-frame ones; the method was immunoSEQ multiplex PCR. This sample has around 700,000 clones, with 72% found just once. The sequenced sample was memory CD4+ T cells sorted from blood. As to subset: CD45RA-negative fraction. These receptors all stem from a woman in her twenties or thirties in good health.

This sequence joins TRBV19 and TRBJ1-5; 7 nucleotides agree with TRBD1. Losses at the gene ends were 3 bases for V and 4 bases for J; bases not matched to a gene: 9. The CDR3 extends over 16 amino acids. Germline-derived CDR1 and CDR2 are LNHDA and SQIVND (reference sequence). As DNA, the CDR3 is TGTGCCAGTAGTATCATCACAGGGGTGCAGAATCAGCCCCAGCATTTT. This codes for CASSIITGVQNQPQHF.

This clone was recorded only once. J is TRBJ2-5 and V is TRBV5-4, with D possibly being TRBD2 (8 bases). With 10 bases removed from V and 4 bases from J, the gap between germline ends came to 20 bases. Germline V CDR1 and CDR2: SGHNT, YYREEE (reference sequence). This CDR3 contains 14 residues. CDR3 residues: CALKGAGGRETQYF. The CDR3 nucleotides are TGTGCCCTCAAGGGGGCGGGAGGACGAGAGACCCAGTACTTC.

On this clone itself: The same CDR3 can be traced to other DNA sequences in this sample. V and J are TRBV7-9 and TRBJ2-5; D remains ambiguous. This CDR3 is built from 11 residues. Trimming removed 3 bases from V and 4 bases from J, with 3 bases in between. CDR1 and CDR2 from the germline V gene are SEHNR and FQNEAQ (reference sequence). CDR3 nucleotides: TGTGCCAGCAGCTTGACAGAGACCCAGTACTTC. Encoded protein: CASSLTETQYF.

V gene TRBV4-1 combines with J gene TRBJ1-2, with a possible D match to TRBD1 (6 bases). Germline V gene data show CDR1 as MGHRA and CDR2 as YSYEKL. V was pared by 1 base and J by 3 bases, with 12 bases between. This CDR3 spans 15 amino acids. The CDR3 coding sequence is TGCGCCAGCAGCCAAGGGTCCGGGACATACTATGGCTACACCTTC. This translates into CASSQGSGTYYGYTF.

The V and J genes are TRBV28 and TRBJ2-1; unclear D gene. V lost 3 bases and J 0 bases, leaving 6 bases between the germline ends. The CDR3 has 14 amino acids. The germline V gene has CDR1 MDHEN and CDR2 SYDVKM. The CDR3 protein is CASSFRSSYNEQFF. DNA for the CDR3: TGTGCCAGCAGTTTTCGGAGCTCCTACAATGAGCAGTTCTTC.

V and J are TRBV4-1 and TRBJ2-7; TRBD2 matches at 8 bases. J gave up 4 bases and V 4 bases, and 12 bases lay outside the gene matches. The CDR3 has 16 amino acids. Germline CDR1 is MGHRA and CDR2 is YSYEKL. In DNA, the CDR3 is TGCGCCAGCAGCCGATCCCGGCGGGAGGTTTGGTACGAGCAGTACTTC. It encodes CASSRSRREVWYEQYF.

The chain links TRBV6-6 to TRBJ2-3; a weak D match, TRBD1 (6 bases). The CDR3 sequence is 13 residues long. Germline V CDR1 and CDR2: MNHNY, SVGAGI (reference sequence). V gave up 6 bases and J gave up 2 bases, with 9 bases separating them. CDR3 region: CASSRDTTDTQYF. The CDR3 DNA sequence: TGTGCCAGCAGCCGGGACACCACAGATACGCAGTATTTT.

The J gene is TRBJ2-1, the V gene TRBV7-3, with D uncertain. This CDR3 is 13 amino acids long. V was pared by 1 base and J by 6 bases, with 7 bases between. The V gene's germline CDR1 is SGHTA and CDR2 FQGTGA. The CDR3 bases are TGTGCCAGCAGCTTAAAGCCGGGCAATGAGCAGTTCTTC. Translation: CASSLKPGNEQFF.

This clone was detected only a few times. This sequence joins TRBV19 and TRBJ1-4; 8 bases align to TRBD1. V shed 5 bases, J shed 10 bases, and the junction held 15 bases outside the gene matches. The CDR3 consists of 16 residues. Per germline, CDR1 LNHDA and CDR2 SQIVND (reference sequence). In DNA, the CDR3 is TGTGCCAGTAGTCCCGCCGGACAGGGTATATTCGGAAAACTGTTTTTT. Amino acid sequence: CASSPAGQGIFGKLFF. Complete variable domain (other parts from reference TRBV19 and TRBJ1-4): DGGITQSPKYLFRKEGQNVTLSCEQNLNHDAMYWYRQDPGQGLRLIYYSQIVNDFQKGDIAEGYSVSREKKESFPLTVTSAQKNPTAFYLCASSPAGQGIFGKLFFGSGTQLSVL.

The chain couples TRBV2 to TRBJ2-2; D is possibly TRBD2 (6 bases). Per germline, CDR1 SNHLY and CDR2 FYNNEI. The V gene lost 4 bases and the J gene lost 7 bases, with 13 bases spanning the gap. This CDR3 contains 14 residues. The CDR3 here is CASSGLGAGGELFF. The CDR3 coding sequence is TGTGCCAGCAGTGGACTGGGAGCGGGCGGGGAGCTGTTTTTT.

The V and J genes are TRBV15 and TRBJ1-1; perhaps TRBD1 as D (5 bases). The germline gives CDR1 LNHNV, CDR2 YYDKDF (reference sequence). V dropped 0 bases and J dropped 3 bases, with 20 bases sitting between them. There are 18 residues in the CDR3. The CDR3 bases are TGTGCCACCAGCAGAGATATTCAGGGATTAGGCGCGTACACTGAAGCTTTCTTT. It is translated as CATSRDIQGLGAYTEAFF.

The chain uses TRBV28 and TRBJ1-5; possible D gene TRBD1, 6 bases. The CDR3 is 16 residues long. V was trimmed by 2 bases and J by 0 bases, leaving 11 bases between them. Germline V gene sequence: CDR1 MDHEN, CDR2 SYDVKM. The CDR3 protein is CASSLDGTPSNQPQHF. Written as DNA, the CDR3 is TGTGCCAGCAGTTTAGATGGGACACCTAGCAATCAGCCCCAGCATTTT.

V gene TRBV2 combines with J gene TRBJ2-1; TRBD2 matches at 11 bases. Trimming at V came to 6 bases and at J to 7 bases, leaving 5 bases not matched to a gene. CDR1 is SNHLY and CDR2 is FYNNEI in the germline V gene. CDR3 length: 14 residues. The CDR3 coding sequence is TGTGCCAGCAGGGGACTAGCGGCTGTAAATGAGCAGTTCTTC. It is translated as CASRGLAAVNEQFF. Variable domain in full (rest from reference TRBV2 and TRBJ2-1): EPEVTQTPSHQVTQMGQEVILRCVPISNHLYFYWYRQILGQKVEFLVSFYNNEISEKSEIFDDQFSVERPDGSNFTLKIRSTKLEDSAMYFCASRGLAAVNEQFFGPGTRLTVL.

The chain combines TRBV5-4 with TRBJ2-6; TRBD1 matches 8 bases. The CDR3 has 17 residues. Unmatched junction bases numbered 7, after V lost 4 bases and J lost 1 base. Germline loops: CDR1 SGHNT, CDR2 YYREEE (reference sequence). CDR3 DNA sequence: TGTGCCAGCAGCCCCGACAGGGGATCTTCTGGGGCCAACGTCCTGACTTTC. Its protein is CASSPDRGSSGANVLTF.

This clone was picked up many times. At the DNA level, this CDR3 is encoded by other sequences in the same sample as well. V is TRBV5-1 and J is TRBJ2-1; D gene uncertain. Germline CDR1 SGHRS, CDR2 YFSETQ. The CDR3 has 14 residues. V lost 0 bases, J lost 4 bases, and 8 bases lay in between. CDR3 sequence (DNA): TGCGCCAGCAGCTTGGGGGATTGGTACAATGAGCAGTTCTTC. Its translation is CASSLGDWYNEQFF.

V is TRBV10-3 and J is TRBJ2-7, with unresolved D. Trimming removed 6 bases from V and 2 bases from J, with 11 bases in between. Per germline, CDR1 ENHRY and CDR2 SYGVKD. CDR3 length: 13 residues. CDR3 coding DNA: TGTGCCATCAGGCGTCAAGTGCCCTACGAGCAGTACTTC. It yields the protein CAIRRQVPYEQYF.

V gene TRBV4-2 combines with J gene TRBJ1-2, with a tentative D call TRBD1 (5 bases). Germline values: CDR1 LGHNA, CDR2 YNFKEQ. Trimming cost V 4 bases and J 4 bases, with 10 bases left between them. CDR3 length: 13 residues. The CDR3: CASSRDQPYGYTF. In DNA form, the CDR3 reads TGTGCCAGCAGCCGGGACCAACCCTATGGCTACACCTTC.

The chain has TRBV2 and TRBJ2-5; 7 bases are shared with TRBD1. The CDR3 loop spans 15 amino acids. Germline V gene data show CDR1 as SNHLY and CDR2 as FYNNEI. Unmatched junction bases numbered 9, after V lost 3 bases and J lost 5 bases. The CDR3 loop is CASSERAGGGETQYF. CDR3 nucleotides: TGTGCCAGCAGTGAGAGGGCAGGGGGTGGGGAGACCCAGTACTTC.

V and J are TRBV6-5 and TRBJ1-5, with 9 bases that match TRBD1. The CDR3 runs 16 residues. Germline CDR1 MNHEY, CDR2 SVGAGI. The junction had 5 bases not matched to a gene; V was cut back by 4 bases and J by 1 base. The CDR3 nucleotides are TGTGCCAGCAGTTCGCGACAGGGGGTGAGCAATCAGCCCCAGCATTTT. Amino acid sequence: CASSSRQGVSNQPQHF.

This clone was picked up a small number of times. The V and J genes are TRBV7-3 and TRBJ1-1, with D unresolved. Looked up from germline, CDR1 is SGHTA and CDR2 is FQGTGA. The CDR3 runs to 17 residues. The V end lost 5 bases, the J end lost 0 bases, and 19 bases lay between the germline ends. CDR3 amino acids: CASSQSAFGRLNTEAFF. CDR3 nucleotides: TGTGCCAGCAGCCAATCCGCTTTTGGGCGGTTGAACACTGAAGCTTTCTTT.

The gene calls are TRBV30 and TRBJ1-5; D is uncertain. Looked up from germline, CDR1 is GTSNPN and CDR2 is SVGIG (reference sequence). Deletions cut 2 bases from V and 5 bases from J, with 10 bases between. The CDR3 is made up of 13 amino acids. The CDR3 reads CAWSRQVDQPQHF. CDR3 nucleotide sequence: TGTGCCTGGAGTCGGCAGGTGGATCAGCCCCAGCATTTT. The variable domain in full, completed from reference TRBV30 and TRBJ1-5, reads SQTIHQWPATLVQPVGSPLSLECTVEGTSNPNLYWYRQAAGRGLQLLFYSVGIGQISSEVPQNLSASRPQDRQFILSSKKLLLSDSGFYLCAWSRQVDQPQHFGDGTRLSIL.

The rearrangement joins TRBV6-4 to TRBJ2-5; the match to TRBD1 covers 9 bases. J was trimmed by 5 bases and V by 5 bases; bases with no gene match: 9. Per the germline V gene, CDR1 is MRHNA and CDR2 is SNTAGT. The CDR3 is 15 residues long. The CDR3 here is CASSIRTGAGETQYF. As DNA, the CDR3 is TGTGCCAGCAGTATTAGGACAGGGGCAGGGGAGACCCAGTACTTC.

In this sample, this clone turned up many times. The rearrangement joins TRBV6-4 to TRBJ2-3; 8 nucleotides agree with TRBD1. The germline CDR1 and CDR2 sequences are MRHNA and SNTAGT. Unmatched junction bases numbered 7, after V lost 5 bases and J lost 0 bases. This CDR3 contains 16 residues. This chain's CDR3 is CASSRQGLSSTDTQYF. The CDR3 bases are TGTGCCAGCAGTAGACAGGGGTTGTCGAGCACAGATACGCAGTATTTT.

The CDR3 is CASQAGVYEQYF. In DNA, the CDR3 is TGTGCCAGCCAGGCGGGAGTCTACGAGCAGTACTTC. The chain couples TRBV7-6 to TRBJ2-7; 7 bases fit TRBD2. The CDR3 contains 12 residues. The trim removed 8 bases at V and 3 bases at J, leaving 4 bases unmatched. Germline V gene lookup returns CDR1 SGHVS and CDR2 FNYEAQ.